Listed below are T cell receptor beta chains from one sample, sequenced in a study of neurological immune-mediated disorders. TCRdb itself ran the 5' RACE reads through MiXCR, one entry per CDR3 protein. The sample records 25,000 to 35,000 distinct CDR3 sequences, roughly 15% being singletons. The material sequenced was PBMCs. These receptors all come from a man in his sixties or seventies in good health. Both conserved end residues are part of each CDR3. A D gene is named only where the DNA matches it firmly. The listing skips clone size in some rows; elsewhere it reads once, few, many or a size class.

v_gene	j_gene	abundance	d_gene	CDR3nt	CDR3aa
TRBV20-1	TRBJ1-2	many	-	TGCAGTGCTAGAGATACCCCAGGGTCGGGCTATGGCTACACCTTC	CSARDTPGSGYGYTF
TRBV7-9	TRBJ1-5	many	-	TGTGCCAGCAGCTTAGGAGTGCAGCCCCAGCATTTT	CASSLGVQPQHF
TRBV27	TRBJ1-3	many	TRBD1	TGTGCCAGCAGTTTCGCAGGGGGCGGAAACACCATATATTTT	CASSFAGGGNTIYF
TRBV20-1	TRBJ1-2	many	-	TGCAGTGCTAGTGGGGGCGGGGGTAACTATGGCTACACCTTC	CSASGGGGNYGYTF
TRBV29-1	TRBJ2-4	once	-	TGCAGCGTGTTTACAGGTCTTCAGTACTTC	CSVFTGLQYF
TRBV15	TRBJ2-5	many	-	TGTGCCACCAGCAGAGATGCAGGGGCGGGGGAGACCCAGTACTTC	CATSRDAGAGETQYF
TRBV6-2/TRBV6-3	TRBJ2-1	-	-	TGTGCCAGCCGGAGGGGGGGATTGGAAAATGAGCAATTCTTC	CASRRGGLENEQFF
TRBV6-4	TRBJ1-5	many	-	TGTGCCAGCAGTGACTCGGAGGGTCAGCCCCAGCATTTT	CASSDSEGQPQHF
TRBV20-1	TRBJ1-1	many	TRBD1	TGCAGTGCTAGAGGGGACAGGGGGAACACTGAAGCTTTCTTT	CSARGDRGNTEAFF
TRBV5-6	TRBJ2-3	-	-	TGTGCCAGCAGCTCCAACCATCGGACTGGACCAGCCCGGGATACGCAGTATTTT	CASSSNHRTGPARDTQYF
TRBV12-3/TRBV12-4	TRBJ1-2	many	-	TGTGCCAGCCGGCCCAGCGAATACTATGGCTACACCTTC	CASRPSEYYGYTF
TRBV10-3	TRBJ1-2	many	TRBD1	TGTGCCATTGCCGCCGGGACAGGGAGGGATGGCTACACCTTC	CAIAAGTGRDGYTF
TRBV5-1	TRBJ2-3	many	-	TGCGCCAGCATGGCAGGGGGGACTTCCACAGATACGCAGTATTTT	CASMAGGTSTDTQYF
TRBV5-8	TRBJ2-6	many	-	TGTGCCAGCAGCTTGGCCCGAGGGCCTGGGGCCAACGTCCTGACTTTC	CASSLARGPGANVLTF
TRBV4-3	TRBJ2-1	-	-	TGCGCCTGCAGCCAAGGCCTCGGACTCGACAATGAGCAGTTCTTC	CACSQGLGLDNEQFF
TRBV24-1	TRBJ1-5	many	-	TGTGCCACCAATTCAGATAGCAATCAGCCCCAGCATTTT	CATNSDSNQPQHF
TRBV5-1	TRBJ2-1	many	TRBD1	TGCGCCAGCAGCTCGCTACAGGGGTCCTACAATGAGCAGTTCTTC	CASSSLQGSYNEQFF
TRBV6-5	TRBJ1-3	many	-	TGTGCCAGCAGACCCGACAGGTCCTTCCGAAACACCATATATTTT	CASRPDRSFRNTIYF
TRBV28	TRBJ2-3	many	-	TGTGCCAGCAGTTTCAGGGACTTCACAGATACGCAGTATTTT	CASSFRDFTDTQYF
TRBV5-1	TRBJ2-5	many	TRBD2	TGCGCCAGCAGCTTGGCCTTATCGTCGGGGGGGTCGAAGGAAGAGACCCAGTACTTC	CASSLALSSGGSKEETQYF
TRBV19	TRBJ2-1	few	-	TGTGCCAGTAGTTTGGGACAAGCCTCCGATGAGCAGTTCTTC	CASSLGQASDEQFF
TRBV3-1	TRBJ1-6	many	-	TGTGCCAGCAGCCAAGATCATAATTCACCCCTCCACTTT	CASSQDHNSPLHF
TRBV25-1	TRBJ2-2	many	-	TGTGCCAGCAGTCCAGGCGTTACAGGAGGCGCCGGGGAGCTGTTTTTT	CASSPGVTGGAGELFF
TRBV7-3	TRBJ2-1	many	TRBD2	TGTGCCAGCAGCTTGGGACTAGCGGGGGTGAGAGAGCAGTTCTTC	CASSLGLAGVREQFF
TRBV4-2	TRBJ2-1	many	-	TGTGCCAGCAGCCAAGTGTTCCGGGGTTGGTCCTACAATGAGCAGTTCTTC	CASSQVFRGWSYNEQFF
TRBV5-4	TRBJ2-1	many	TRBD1	TGTGCCAGCAGCCCCGGACAGGACTGGAGTGGGCAGTTCTTC	CASSPGQDWSGQFF
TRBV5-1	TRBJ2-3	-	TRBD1	TGCGCCAGCAGCTTCGGGACAGTCACTCTGGATACGCAGTATTTT	CASSFGTVTLDTQYF
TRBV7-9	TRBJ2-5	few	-	TGTGCCAGCAGCTTCCCGAATTCCCAAGAGACCCAGTACTTC	CASSFPNSQETQYF
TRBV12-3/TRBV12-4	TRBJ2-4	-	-	TGTGCCAGCGGACTAGCCAAAAACATTCAGTACTTC	CASGLAKNIQYF
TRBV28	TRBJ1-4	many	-	TGTGCCAGCAGCTCGGACAGTTTTAATGAAAAACTGTTTTTT	CASSSDSFNEKLFF
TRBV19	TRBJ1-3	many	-	TGTGCCAGTAGTACCGCTTGGTCTGGAAACACCATATATTTT	CASSTAWSGNTIYF
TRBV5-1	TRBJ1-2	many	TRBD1	TGCGCCAGCAGCCAGAAACGGGACAGCTATAACTATGGCTACACCTTC	CASSQKRDSYNYGYTF
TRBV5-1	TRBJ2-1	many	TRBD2	TGCGCCTGTAAGGTGGAAGCGGGAGGCTACAATGAGCAGTTCTTC	CACKVEAGGYNEQFF
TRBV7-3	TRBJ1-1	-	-	TGTGTCAGCAGCCCGACGACATCGAACACTGAAGCTTTCTTT	CVSSPTTSNTEAFF
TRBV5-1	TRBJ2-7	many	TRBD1	TGCGCCAGCAGCTTCCTACAGGGGACCGAGCAGTACTTC	CASSFLQGTEQYF
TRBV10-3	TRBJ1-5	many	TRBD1	TGTGCCATCAGTGAGTCACCAGGGGGCGAGAATCAGCCCCAGCATTTT	CAISESPGGENQPQHF
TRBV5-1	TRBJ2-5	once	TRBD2	TGCGCCATCAGCCCATTAGCGGGTGGACCTCAAGAGACCCAGTACTTC	CAISPLAGGPQETQYF
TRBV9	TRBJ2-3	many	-	TGTGCCAGCAGGAGAACCGGACTACAAGGAGATACGCAGTATTTT	CASRRTGLQGDTQYF
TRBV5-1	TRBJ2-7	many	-	TGCGCAAGCAGCGTCACTATGGATTTTGCGCGGGGACAGCAGTACTTC	CASSVTMDFARGQQYF
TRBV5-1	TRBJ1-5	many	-	TGCGCCAGCAGCTTGGAGCCCCGTAGCAATCAGCCCCAGCATTTT	CASSLEPRSNQPQHF
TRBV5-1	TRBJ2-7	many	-	TGCGCCAGCAGCTTCCGGGACATGACCTACGAGCAGTACTTC	CASSFRDMTYEQYF
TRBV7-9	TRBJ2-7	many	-	TGTGCCAGCAGTTCAGTCTACGAGCAGTACTTC	CASSSVYEQYF
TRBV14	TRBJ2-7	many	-	TGTGCCAGCAGCCGACAGGACTCCTACGAGCAGTACTTC	CASSRQDSYEQYF
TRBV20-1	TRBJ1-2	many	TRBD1	TGCAGTGCTAGAGGTGGGACAGGCGGCTCCTTC	CSARGGTGGSF
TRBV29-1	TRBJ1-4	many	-	TGCAGCGGGTTTTTCGCAACTAATGAAAAACTGTTTTTT	CSGFFATNEKLFF
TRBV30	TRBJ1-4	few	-	TGTGCCTGGAGTGTACTGACAGGTTCGAGAGGACTGTTTTTT	CAWSVLTGSRGLFF
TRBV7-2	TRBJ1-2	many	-	TGTGCCAGCAGCTTAGCATGGAACTATGGCTACACCTTC	CASSLAWNYGYTF
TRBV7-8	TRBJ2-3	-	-	TGTGCCAGCAGCCCGGGGGCTAAATTGACAGATACGCATTATTTT	CASSPGAKLTDTHYF
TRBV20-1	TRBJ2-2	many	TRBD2	TGCAGTGCTAGATCGGCGGGGGTGGGCACCGGGGAGCTGTTTTTT	CSARSAGVGTGELFF
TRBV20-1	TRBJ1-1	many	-	TGCAGTGCTAGAGATTGGGACCGGGGGCTGTACACTGAAGCTTTCTTT	CSARDWDRGLYTEAFF
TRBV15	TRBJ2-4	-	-	TGTGCCACCATCAGAGGCACACGGGGCGAGACCAAAAACATTCAGTACTTC	CATIRGTRGETKNIQYF
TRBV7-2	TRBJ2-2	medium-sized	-	TGTGCCAGCAGTAAAAAAGGGGGAAGTGATTACACCGGGGAGCTGTTTTTT	CASSKKGGSDYTGELFF
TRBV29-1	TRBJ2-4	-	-	TGCAGCGCCTTTATAGCCAAAAACATTCAGTACTTC	CSAFIAKNIQYF
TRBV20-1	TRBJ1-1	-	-	TGCAGTGCTAGCGATTCGGAGAAGATTGGGACTGAAGCTCTCTTT	CSASDSEKIGTEALF
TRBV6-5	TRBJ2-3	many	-	TGTGCCAGCAGTTACCAGGCTAGCGTAGTAGATACGCAGTATTTT	CASSYQASVVDTQYF
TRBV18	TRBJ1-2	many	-	TGTGCCAGCTCACCACGACAGAACTATGGCTACACCTTC	CASSPRQNYGYTF
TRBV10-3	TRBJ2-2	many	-	TGTGCCATCAGTGAGTCGAGGGGAAACACCGGGGAGCTGTTTTTT	CAISESRGNTGELFF
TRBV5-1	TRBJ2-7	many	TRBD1	TGCGCCAGCAGCCAGTACTTCCGGGACAGGGGGTACGAGCAGTACTTC	CASSQYFRDRGYEQYF
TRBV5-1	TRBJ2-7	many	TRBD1	TGCGCCAGCAGCATTCTTCCGGGACAGGGCTACGAGCAGTACTTC	CASSILPGQGYEQYF